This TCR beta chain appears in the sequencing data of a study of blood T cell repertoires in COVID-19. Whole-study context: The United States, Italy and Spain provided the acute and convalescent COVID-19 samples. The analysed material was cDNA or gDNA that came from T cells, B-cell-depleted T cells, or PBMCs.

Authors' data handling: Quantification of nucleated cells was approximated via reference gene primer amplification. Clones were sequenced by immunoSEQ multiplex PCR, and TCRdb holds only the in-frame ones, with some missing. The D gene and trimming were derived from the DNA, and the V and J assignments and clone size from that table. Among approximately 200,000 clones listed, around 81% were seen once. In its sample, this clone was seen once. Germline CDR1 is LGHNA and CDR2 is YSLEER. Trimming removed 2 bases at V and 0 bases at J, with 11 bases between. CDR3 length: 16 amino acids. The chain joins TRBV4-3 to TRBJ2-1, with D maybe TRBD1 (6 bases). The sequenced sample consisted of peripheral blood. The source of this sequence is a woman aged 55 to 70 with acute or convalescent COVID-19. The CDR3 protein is CASSQLDRSSYNEQFF. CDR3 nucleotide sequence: TGCGCCAGCAGCCAATTGGACAGAAGCTCCTACAATGAGCAGTTCTTC.